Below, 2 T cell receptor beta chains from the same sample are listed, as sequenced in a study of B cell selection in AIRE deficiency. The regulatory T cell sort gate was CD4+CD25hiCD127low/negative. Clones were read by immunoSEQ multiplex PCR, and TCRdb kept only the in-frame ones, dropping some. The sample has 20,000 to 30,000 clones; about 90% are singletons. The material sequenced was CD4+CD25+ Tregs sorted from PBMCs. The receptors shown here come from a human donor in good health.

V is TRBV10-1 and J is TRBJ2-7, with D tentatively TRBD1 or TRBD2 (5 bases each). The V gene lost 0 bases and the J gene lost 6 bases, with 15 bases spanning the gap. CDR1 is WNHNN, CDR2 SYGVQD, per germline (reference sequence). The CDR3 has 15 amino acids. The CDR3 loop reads CASSESGFEGSEQYF. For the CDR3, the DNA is TGCGCCAGCAGTGAGTCGGGCTTCGAGGGGAGCGAGCAGTACTTC.

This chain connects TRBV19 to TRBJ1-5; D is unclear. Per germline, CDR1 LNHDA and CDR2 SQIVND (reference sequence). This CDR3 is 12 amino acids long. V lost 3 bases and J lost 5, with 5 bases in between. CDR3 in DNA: TGTGCCAGTAGTATCTCTGATCAGCCCCAGCATTTT. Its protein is CASSISDQPQHF.